This T cell receptor beta chain stems from a study of blood T cells in healthy people across ages. A second about 6 to 11 cycle PCR used barcoded and J-beta primers. TCRdb reprocessed the 5' RACE reads via MiXCR and lists one record per CDR3 protein. In the table there are more than 550,000 distinct CDR3 sequences, 22% of which are singletons. This clonotype occurred a few times. CDR3 size: 15 residues. V was trimmed by 7 bases and J by 4 bases, leaving 17 bases between them. This TCR was sampled from a man aged 65 to 85 in good health. The gene calls are TRBV12-3 or TRBV12-4 and TRBJ2-1, with D possibly being TRBD1 (6 bases). The sequencing sample was made of blood. The DNA for the CDR3 is TGTGCCAGCACCAGGGGCGACAGAATATACAATGAGCAGTTCTTC. Translated: CASTRGDRIYNEQFF.